One and the same sample provided the 12 T cell receptor beta chains below, sequenced in a study of T-cell memory formation after mild COVID-19 (dated by TCRdb to 2020 to 2022). Libraries were made using 5' RACE. The instrument given in TCRdb is Illumina NovaSeq 6000. TCRdb trimmed the raw reads at Q25, called clones with MiXCR and kept productive beta chains. Rows with one shared CDR3 protein collapse into an entry with the most common genes and DNA. This sample comprises about 390,000 distinct CDR3 sequences, about 17% of them detected only once. The ten top clones hold around a fifth of the sample. The sample taken for sequencing was PBMCs or a T cell subset sorted from them (not recorded which). Source of these receptors: a man aged 18 to 29 who had mild COVID-19 (a few samples of this study predate the infection). The sample titles of this study are shuffled in the database, so cell type and time point are left out; the donor was told from shared clones.

V and J are TRBV4-2 and TRBJ2-5, with 16 bases aligning to TRBD2. CDR3 length: 17 amino acids. The V gene's germline CDR1 is LGHNA and CDR2 YNFKEQ. Trimming at V came to 0 bases and at J to 6 bases, leaving 4 bases not matched to a gene. CDR3 protein: CASSQEGTSGGVKTQYF. For the CDR3, the DNA is TGTGCCAGCAGCCAAGAGGGGACTAGCGGGGGGGTGAAGACCCAGTACTTC.

This clonotype was counted only a few times. The chain joins TRBV24-1 to TRBJ2-1; 16 nucleotides line up with TRBD2. This CDR3 contains 17 residues. Germline lookup yields CDR1 KGHDR and CDR2 SFDVKD. J was trimmed by 0 bases and V by 9 bases; bases with no gene match: 4. The CDR3 nucleotides read TGTGCCACCTCCGGGACTAGCGGGGGGGCCTCCTACAATGAGCAGTTCTTC. Translation gives CATSGTSGGASYNEQFF.

The V gene is TRBV7-2, the J gene TRBJ1-5; possibly TRBD1 for D (6 bases). From germline, CDR1 is SGHTA and CDR2 FQGNSA. V shed 5 bases and J shed 0 bases, with 14 bases lying between them. The CDR3 length is 16 residues. The CDR3 reads CASSPNRARSNQPQHF. CDR3 in DNA: TGTGCCAGCAGCCCCAACAGGGCGCGTAGCAATCAGCCCCAGCATTTT.

This clonotype was recorded at least ten times. The chain has TRBV5-1 and TRBJ1-1, with TRBD1 matching over 8 bases. CDR3 length: 16 amino acids. The germline CDR1 and CDR2 sequences are SGHRS and YFSETQ. The ends lost 3 bases at V and 4 bases at J; junction bases unmatched: 11. CDR3 protein: CASSSKSGGSGTEAFF. CDR3 bases: TGCGCCAGCAGCTCGAAATCAGGGGGCTCTGGCACTGAAGCTTTCTTT.

The rearrangement joins TRBV6-1 to TRBJ1-1; maybe TRBD1 (5 bases). Trimming took off 4 bases at V and 5 bases at J, with 11 bases between the two ends. This CDR3 is built from 13 residues. Germline V gene sequence: CDR1 MNHNS, CDR2 SASEGT. The CDR3 sequence is CASSGGAGTEAFF. CDR3 nucleotide sequence: TGTGCCAGCAGTGGAGGGGCGGGTACTGAAGCTTTCTTT.

The V gene is TRBV6-1, the J gene TRBJ2-1; unclear D gene. Germline V gives CDR1 MNHNS, CDR2 SASEGT. V lost 6 bases to trimming and J lost 0 bases, with 15 bases between them. This CDR3 has 16 residues. The CDR3 sequence is CASRGMWTSSYNEQFF. The CDR3 DNA reads TGTGCCAGCAGGGGGATGTGGACGAGCTCCTACAATGAGCAGTTCTTC.

V gene TRBV7-9 combines with J gene TRBJ2-5; possibly TRBD2 for D (6 bases). Trimming cost V 2 bases and J 5 bases, with 12 bases left between them. The CDR3 consists of 14 residues. The germline CDR1 and CDR2 sequences are SEHNR and FQNEAQ (reference sequence). The CDR3 DNA follows: TGTGCCAGCAGCTTAAGCAGCAGCGGGGAGACCCAGTACTTC. Its protein is CASSLSSSGETQYF.

This clonotype was observed a few times. The chain combines TRBV11-2 with TRBJ2-3; 8 positions match TRBD2. CDR1 is SGHAT, CDR2 FQNNGV, per germline. Trimming took 1 base from V and 3 from J; bases not matched to a gene: 6. The CDR3 contains 16 residues. This chain's CDR3 is CASSLGVAGRTDTQYF. CDR3 in DNA: TGTGCCAGCAGCTTAGGTGTAGCGGGGAGAACAGATACGCAGTATTTT.

The chain is built from TRBV6-6 and TRBJ1-1; 11 bases are shared with TRBD1. Germline trimming cut 5 bases from V and 3 bases from J; bases unmatched to any gene: 8. CDR3 length: 16 amino acids. In germline, CDR1 is MNHNY, CDR2 SVGAGI (reference sequence). CDR3 sequence: CASSDGQGASYTEAFF. The CDR3 region has the DNA TGTGCCAGCAGTGACGGACAGGGGGCATCGTACACTGAAGCTTTCTTT.

The genes are TRBV5-1 and TRBJ1-1; a possible D gene is TRBD1 (6 bases). Trimming took 4 bases from V and 2 from J, leaving 12 bases between them. The germline gives CDR1 SGHRS, CDR2 YFSETQ. CDR3 length equals 14 residues. The CDR3 reads CASSHSQGNTEAFF. The DNA of the CDR3 is TGCGCCAGCAGCCACTCACAGGGAAACACTGAAGCTTTCTTT. Complete variable domain (other parts from reference TRBV5-1 and TRBJ1-1): KAGVTQTPRYLIKTRGQQVTLSCSPISGHRSVSWYQQTPGQGLQFLFEYFSETQRNKGNFPGRFSGRQFSNSRSEMNVSTLELGDSALYLCASSHSQGNTEAFFGQGTRLTVV.

Many counts were recorded for this clonotype. The gene calls are TRBV18 and TRBJ2-3; D not resolved. CDR1 KGHSH and CDR2 LQKENI come from the germline V gene. CDR3 length: 19 residues. Trimming shortened V by 6 bases and J by 2 bases, and 27 bases separated the two germline ends. CDR3 sequence reads: CASSPDQALQTEDTDTQYF. The CDR3, as DNA: TGTGCCAGCTCCCCAGATCAGGCCCTTCAGACCGAAGACACAGATACGCAGTATTTT.

This clonotype turned up a few times. The rearrangement joins TRBV20-1 to TRBJ1-1; D call uncertain. The germline CDR1 and CDR2 sequences are DFQATT and SNEGSKA (reference sequence). The V end was cut by 5 bases, the J end by 0 bases, with 10 bases between. The length of the CDR3 is 13 residues. CDR3 amino acids: CSAFTALNTEAFF. The CDR3 nucleotides are TGCAGTGCTTTTACAGCCCTGAACACTGAAGCTTTCTTT.